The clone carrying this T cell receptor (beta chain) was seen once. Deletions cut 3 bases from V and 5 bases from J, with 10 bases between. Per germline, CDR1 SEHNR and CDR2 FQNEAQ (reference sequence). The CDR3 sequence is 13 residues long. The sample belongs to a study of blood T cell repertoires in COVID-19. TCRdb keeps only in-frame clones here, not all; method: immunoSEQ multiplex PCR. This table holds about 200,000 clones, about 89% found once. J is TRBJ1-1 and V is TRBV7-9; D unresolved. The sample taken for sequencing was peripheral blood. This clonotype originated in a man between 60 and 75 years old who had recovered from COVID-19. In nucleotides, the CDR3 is TGTGCCAGCAGCTTCCTCGGGAGAACTGAAGCTTTCTTT. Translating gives CASSFLGRTEAFF.